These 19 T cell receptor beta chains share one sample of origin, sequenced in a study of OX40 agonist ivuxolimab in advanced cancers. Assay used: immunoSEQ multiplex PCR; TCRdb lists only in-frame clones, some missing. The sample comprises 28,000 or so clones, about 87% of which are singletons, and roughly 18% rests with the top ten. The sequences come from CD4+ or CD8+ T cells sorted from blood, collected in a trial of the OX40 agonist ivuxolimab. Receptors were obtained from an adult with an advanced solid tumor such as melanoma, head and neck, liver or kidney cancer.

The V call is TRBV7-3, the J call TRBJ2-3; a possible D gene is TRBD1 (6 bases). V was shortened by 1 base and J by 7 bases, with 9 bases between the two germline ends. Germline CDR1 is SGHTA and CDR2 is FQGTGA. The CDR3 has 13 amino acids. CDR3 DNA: TGTGCCAGCAGCTTAATCGGGGACAATACGCAGTATTTT. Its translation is CASSLIGDNTQYF.

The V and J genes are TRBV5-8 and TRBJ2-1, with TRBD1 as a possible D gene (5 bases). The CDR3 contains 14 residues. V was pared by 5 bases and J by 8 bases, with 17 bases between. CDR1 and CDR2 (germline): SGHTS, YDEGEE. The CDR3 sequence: CASRPRGPRYEQFF. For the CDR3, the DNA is TGTGCCAGCAGGCCTAGGGGCCCTCGATATGAGCAGTTCTTC.

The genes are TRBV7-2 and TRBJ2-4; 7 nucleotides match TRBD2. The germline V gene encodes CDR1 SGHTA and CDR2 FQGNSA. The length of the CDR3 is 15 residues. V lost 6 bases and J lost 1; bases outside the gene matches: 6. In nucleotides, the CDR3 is TGTGCCAGCAGGGGCGGGAGTACGGCCAAAAACATTCAGTACTTC. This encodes CASRGGSTAKNIQYF.

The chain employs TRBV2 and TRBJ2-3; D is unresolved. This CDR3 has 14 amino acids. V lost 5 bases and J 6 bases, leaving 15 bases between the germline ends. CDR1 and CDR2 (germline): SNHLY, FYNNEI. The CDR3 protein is CASSQGVTGDTQYF. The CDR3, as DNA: TGTGCCAGCAGTCAAGGAGTTACCGGGGATACGCAGTATTTT.

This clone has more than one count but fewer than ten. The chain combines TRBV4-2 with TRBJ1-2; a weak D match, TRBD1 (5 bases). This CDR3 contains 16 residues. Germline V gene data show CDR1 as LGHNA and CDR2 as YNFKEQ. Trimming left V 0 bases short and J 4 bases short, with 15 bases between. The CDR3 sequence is CASSQEPPRAPYGYTF. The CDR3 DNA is TGTGCCAGCAGCCAAGAACCCCCCAGGGCCCCCTATGGCTACACCTTC.

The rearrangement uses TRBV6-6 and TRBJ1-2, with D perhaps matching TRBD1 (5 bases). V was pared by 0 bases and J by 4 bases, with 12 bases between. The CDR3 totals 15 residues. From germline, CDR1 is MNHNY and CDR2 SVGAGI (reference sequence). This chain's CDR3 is CASSYSIGEGYGYTF. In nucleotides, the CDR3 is TGTGCCAGCAGTTACTCGATAGGGGAAGGCTATGGCTACACCTTC.

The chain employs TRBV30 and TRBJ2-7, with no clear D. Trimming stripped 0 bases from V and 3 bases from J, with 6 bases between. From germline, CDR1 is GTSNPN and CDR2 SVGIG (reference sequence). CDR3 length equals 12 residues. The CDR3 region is CAWSVSVYEQYF. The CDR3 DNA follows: TGTGCCTGGAGTGTAAGTGTCTACGAGCAGTACTTC. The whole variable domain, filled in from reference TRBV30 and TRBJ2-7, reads SQTIHQWPATLVQPVGSPLSLECTVEGTSNPNLYWYRQAAGRGLQLLFYSVGIGQISSEVPQNLSASRPQDRQFILSSKKLLLSDSGFYLCAWSVSVYEQYFGPGTRLTVT.

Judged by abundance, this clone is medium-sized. The CDR3 reads CASSYLGVDGYTF. CDR3 coding DNA: TGTGCCAGCAGTTACTTAGGGGTCGATGGCTACACCTTC. The V gene is TRBV6-5, the J gene TRBJ1-2; tentatively, D is TRBD1 (5 bases). The germline V gene has CDR1 MNHEY and CDR2 SVGAGI. Between the trimmed V and J ends, which lost 1 base and 6 bases, there was a span of 9 bases. The CDR3 spans 13 residues.

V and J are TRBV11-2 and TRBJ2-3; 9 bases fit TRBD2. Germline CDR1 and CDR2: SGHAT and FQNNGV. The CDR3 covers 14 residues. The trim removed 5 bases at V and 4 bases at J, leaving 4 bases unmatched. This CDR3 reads CASSPSGGPDTQYF. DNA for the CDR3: TGTGCCAGCAGCCCCAGCGGGGGGCCAGATACGCAGTATTTT.

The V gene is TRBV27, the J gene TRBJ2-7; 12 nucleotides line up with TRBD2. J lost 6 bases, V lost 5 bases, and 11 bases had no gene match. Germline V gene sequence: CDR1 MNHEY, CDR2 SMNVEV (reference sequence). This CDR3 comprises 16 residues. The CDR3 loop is CASSPTSGSGIAEQYF. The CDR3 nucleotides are TGTGCCAGCAGTCCGACTAGCGGGAGTGGCATAGCCGAGCAGTACTTC.

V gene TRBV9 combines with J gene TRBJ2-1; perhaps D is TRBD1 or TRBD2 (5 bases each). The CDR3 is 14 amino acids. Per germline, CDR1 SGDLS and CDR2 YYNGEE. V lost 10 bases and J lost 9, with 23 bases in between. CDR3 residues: CAGATGPSHGEQFF. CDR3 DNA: TGTGCCGGCGCGACGGGACCCTCCCACGGTGAGCAGTTCTTC.

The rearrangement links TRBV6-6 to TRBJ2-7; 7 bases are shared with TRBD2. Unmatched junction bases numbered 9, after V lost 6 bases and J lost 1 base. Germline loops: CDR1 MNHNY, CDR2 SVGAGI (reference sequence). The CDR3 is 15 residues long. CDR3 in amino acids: CASSPGGSLSYEQYF. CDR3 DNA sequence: TGTGCCAGCAGCCCCGGGGGGTCGCTTTCCTACGAGCAGTACTTC.

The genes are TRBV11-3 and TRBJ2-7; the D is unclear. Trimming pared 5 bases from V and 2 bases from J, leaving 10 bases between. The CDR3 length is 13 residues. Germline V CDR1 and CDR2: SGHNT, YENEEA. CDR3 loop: CASSRTSPYEQYF. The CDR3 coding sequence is TGTGCCAGCAGCCGCACGTCTCCCTACGAGCAGTACTTC.

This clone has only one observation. CDR3 sequence (DNA): TGTGCCAGCTCTAGCGCCGCAAGAGCAGATACGCAGTATTTT. Amino acid sequence: CASSSAARADTQYF. The chain recombines TRBV5-6 with TRBJ2-3; D is possibly TRBD2 (6 bases). The CDR3 is 14 residues long. The ends were cut back, 7 bases at V and 4 bases at J, with 16 bases in the middle. The germline gives CDR1 SGHDT, CDR2 YYEEEE.

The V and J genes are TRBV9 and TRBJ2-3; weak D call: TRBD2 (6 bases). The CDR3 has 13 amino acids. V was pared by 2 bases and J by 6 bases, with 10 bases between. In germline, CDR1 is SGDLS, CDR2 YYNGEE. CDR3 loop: CASSVASVDTQYF. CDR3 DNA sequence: TGTGCCAGCAGCGTGGCTAGCGTTGATACGCAGTATTTT.

This chain's CDR3 is CAWSPDSQETQYF. As DNA, the CDR3 is TGTGCCTGGAGTCCGGACAGCCAAGAGACCCAGTACTTC. The chain carries TRBV30 and TRBJ2-5; a weak D match, TRBD1 (6 bases). This CDR3 comprises 13 residues. The V and J ends lost 2 bases and 1 base respectively, with 8 bases between them. The germline CDR1 and CDR2 sequences are GTSNPN and SVGIG (reference sequence).

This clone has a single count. The CDR3 DNA reads as TGTGCCAGCAGTCGACTAGCGGGGACCTCCTACGAGCAGTACTTC. Translated, it gives CASSRLAGTSYEQYF. V and J are TRBV28 and TRBJ2-7, with 11 positions matching TRBD2. This CDR3 contains 15 residues. Germline V gene data show CDR1 as MDHEN and CDR2 as SYDVKM. After removal of 5 bases from V and 0 bases from J, the junction contained 3 bases not matched to a gene. The entire variable domain, with the rest obtained from reference TRBV28 and TRBJ2-7, is as follows: DVKVTQSSRYLVKRTGEKVFLECVQDMDHENMFWYRQDPGLGLRLIYFSYDVKMKEKGDIPEGYSVSREKKERFSLILESASTNQTSMYLCASSRLAGTSYEQYFGPGTRLTVT.

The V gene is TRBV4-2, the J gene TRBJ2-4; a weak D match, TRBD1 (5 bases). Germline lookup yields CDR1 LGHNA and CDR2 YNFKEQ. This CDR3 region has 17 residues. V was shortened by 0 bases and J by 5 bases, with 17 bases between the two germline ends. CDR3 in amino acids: CASSQDVGQGFQNIQYF. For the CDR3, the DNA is TGTGCCAGCAGCCAAGACGTCGGCCAGGGATTTCAAAACATTCAGTACTTC.

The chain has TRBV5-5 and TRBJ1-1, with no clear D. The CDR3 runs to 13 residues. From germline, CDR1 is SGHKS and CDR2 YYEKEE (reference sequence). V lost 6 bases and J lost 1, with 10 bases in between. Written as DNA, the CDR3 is TGTGCCAGCACCCGAGGAAGGAACACTGAAGCTTTCTTT. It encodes CASTRGRNTEAFF.